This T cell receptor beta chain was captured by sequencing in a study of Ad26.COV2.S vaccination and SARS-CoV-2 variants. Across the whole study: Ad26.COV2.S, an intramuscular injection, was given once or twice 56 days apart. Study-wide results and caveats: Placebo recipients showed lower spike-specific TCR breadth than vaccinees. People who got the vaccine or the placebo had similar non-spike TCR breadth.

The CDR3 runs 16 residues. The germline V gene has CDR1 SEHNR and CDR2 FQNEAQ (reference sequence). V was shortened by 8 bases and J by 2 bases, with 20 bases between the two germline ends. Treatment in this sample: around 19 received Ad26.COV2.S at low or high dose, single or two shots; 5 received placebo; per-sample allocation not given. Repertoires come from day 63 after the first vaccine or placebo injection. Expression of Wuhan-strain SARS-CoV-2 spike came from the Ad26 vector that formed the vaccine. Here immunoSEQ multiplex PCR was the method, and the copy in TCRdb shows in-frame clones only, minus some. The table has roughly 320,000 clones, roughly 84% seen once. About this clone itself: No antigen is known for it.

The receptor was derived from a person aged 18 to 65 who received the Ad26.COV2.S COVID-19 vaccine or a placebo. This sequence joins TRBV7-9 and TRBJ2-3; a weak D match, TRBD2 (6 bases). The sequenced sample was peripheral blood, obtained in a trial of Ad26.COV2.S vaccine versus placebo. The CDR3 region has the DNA TGTGCCAGCGTTCCCCTCGACGGGGGACCCACAGATACGCAGTATTTT. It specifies CASVPLDGGPTDTQYF.